This is a list of T cell receptor beta chains from one sample in a study of T cell responses to AZD1222 COVID-19 vaccine. Method: immunoSEQ multiplex PCR; TCRdb's copy keeps in-frame clones and lacks some. The data contain approximately 120,000 clones, roughly 89% of them singletons. This specimen consisted of peripheral blood, obtained on day 0 of AZD1222 vaccination. These receptors originate from an adult in good health. Both conserved end residues are part of each CDR3. The D gene is left open where the match is weak. Some rows mark clone size as missing; the rest say once, few, many or name a class of expanded clone.

abundance	d_gene	v_gene	j_gene	CDR3aa	CDR3nt
NA	NA	TRBV7-2	TRBJ2-2	CASSLGQTLGVGELFF	TGTGCCAGCAGCTTAGGGCAGACTCTAGGGGTCGGGGAGCTGTTTTTT
NA	TRBD2	TRBV10-3	TRBJ2-3	CAIGRLAGEGDTQYF	TGTGCCATAGGACGACTAGCGGGAGAGGGAGATACGCAGTATTTT
few	NA	TRBV19	TRBJ2-2	CASSFLGTNTGELFF	TGTGCCAGTAGTTTTTTGGGTACGAACACCGGGGAGCTGTTTTTT
once	NA	TRBV7-9	TRBJ2-7	CASSPGGGHSYEQYF	TGTGCCAGCAGCCCAGGCGGGGGACACTCCTACGAGCAGTACTTC
NA	NA	TRBV12-3/TRBV12-4	TRBJ2-2	CASSFSGTGELFF	TGTGCCAGCAGTTTCAGTGGCACCGGGGAGCTGTTTTTT
NA	NA	TRBV27	TRBJ1-3	CASSLTAYSGNTIYF	TGTGCCAGCAGTCTGACAGCTTACTCTGGAAACACCATATATTTT
once	NA	TRBV9	TRBJ1-2	CASSVDGYVSGGYTF	TGTGCCAGCAGCGTAGATGGATACGTGTCAGGGGGCTACACCTTC
NA	TRBD2	TRBV4-2	TRBJ2-7	CASSQKGLAGHLSYEQYF	TGTGCCAGCAGCCAGAAGGGACTAGCGGGTCATCTCTCCTACGAGCAGTACTTC
NA	NA	TRBV5-5	TRBJ1-5	CASSPGGVGGNQPQHF	TGTGCCAGCAGCCCGGGAGGCGTGGGGGGCAATCAGCCCCAGCATTTT
NA	NA	TRBV27	TRBJ2-1	CASKTPGGLQFF	TGTGCCAGCAAGACGCCGGGGGGCCTGCAGTTCTTC
NA	NA	TRBV10-3	TRBJ1-2	CAISKEGYGYTF	TGTGCCATCAGTAAGGAGGGGTATGGCTACACCTTC
NA	NA	TRBV6-5	TRBJ2-5	CASARARGQQETQYF	TGTGCCAGTGCCAGAGCCCGGGGGCAACAAGAGACCCAGTACTTC
NA	TRBD1	TRBV6-4	TRBJ1-6	CASSDSSRGLGSPLHF	TGTGCCAGCAGTGACTCGAGCAGGGGGTTGGGTTCACCCCTCCACTTT
NA	NA	TRBV18	TRBJ2-2	CASSPPSGPNTGELFF	TGTGCCAGCTCACCACCGTCGGGGCCGAACACCGGGGAGCTGTTTTTT
NA	NA	TRBV12-3/TRBV12-4	TRBJ2-7	CASSLNTAYEQYF	TGTGCCAGCAGTTTAAACACCGCCTACGAGCAGTACTTC
NA	NA	TRBV5-4	TRBJ2-1	CASSLGRVRSYNEQFF	TGTGCCAGCAGCTTGGGGCGGGTTCGGTCCTACAATGAGCAGTTCTTC
NA	TRBD2	TRBV9	TRBJ2-5	CASSERDGRLQETQYF	TGTGCCAGCAGCGAGCGGGACGGACGATTACAAGAGACCCAGTACTTC
NA	NA	TRBV6-5	TRBJ1-1	CASSYSWTVNTEAFF	TGTGCCAGCAGTTACTCGTGGACAGTTAACACTGAAGCTTTCTTT
NA	NA	TRBV10-2	TRBJ2-3	CASSPTTDTQYF	TGCGCCAGCAGTCCGACTACAGATACGCAGTATTTT
few	NA	TRBV6-5	TRBJ2-7	CASSYLAGTLSYEQYF	TGTGCCAGCAGTTACCTCGCGGGAACTCTCTCCTACGAGCAGTACTTC
NA	TRBD1	TRBV12-3/TRBV12-4	TRBJ1-1	CATSAAGGSEAFF	TGTGCCACCTCTGCGGCAGGGGGCTCTGAAGCTTTCTTT
NA	TRBD1	TRBV27	TRBJ1-4	CASSSAQGAHEKLFF	TGTGCCAGCAGTTCCGCACAGGGGGCCCATGAAAAACTGTTTTTT
once	NA	TRBV5-5	TRBJ2-3	CASSISRLTDTQYF	TGTGCCAGCAGCATTTCTCGACTGACAGATACGCAGTATTTT
once	NA	TRBV10-3	TRBJ1-1	CAISRQEGTEAFF	TGTGCCATCAGTCGACAGGAAGGCACTGAAGCTTTCTTT
NA	TRBD1	TRBV3-1/TRBV3-2	TRBJ1-2	CASSRTGIGYGYTF	TGTGCCAGCAGCCGGACAGGGATCGGCTATGGCTACACCTTC
NA	TRBD2	TRBV5-1	TRBJ2-5	CASSLGAGGDRETQYF	TGCGCCAGCAGCTTGGGAGCCGGGGGGGATCGAGAGACCCAGTACTTC
NA	NA	TRBV12-3/TRBV12-4	TRBJ1-2	CASSLWGNYGYTF	TGTGCCAGCAGTTTGTGGGGGAACTATGGCTACACCTTC
NA	TRBD1	TRBV28	TRBJ1-1	CASSRQGPMNTEAFF	TGTGCCAGCAGCCGACAGGGTCCTATGAACACTGAAGCTTTCTTT
NA	TRBD1	TRBV24-1	TRBJ1-4	CATSDFPGQGPASTNEKLFF	TGTGCCACCAGTGATTTTCCGGGACAGGGCCCCGCCTCAACTAATGAAAAACTGTTTTTT
once	NA	TRBV3-1/TRBV3-2	TRBJ2-7	CASSEAPNPYEQYF	TGTGCCAGCAGCGAGGCACCAAATCCCTACGAGCAGTACTTC
NA	NA	TRBV12-3/TRBV12-4	TRBJ1-1	CASSLYGVTEAFF	TGTGCCAGCAGCCTATATGGGGTCACTGAAGCTTTCTTT
NA	TRBD2	TRBV6-5	TRBJ2-3	CASSYSTSGVEDTQYF	TGTGCCAGCAGTTACTCAACTAGCGGGGTGGAAGATACGCAGTATTTT
NA	TRBD2	TRBV25-1	TRBJ2-5	CASSEPRLAGETQYF	TGTGCCAGCAGTGAACCCAGACTAGCCGGCGAGACCCAGTACTTC
NA	NA	TRBV7-9	TRBJ1-2	CASSFGQTPYGYTF	TGTGCCAGCAGCTTCGGACAGACTCCCTATGGCTACACCTTC
once	NA	TRBV2	TRBJ2-1	CASQGGPYNEQFF	TGTGCCAGCCAAGGAGGGCCCTACAATGAGCAGTTCTTC
NA	NA	TRBV18	TRBJ1-6	CASSPTIPNSPLHF	TGTGCCAGCTCACCTACTATCCCGAATTCACCCCTCCACTTT
NA	TRBD2	TRBV5-1	TRBJ2-5	CASSSLAGGSETQYF	TGCGCCAGCAGCTCACTAGCGGGGGGATCGGAGACCCAGTACTTC
NA	TRBD1	TRBV25-1	TRBJ1-1	CASIRDREGRNTEAFF	TGTGCCAGCATCCGGGACAGGGAGGGACGGAACACTGAAGCTTTCTTT
NA	NA	TRBV18	TRBJ2-7	CASSPLADVEQYF	TGTGCCAGCTCACCACTAGCCGACGTCGAGCAGTACTTC
NA	NA	TRBV11-1	TRBJ2-7	CASSFQGTYEQYF	TGTGCCAGCAGCTTCCAGGGAACCTACGAGCAGTACTTC
NA	NA	TRBV3-1/TRBV3-2	TRBJ1-1	CASSPREQIKNTEAFF	TGTGCCAGCAGCCCTCGGGAGCAGATTAAGAACACTGAAGCTTTCTTT
NA	NA	TRBV6-5	TRBJ2-7	CASRTSGGSSYEQYF	TGTGCCAGCAGGACCTCCGGGGGAAGCTCCTACGAGCAGTACTTC
few	NA	TRBV7-8	TRBJ1-4	CASSPGPLTEKLFF	TGTGCCAGCAGCCCTGGGCCTCTGACTGAAAAACTGTTTTTT
NA	TRBD2	TRBV7-2	TRBJ2-7	CASSRSEAGLAEIYEQYF	TGTGCCAGCAGCCGCTCAGAGGCGGGACTAGCGGAGATTTACGAGCAGTACTTC
once	TRBD2	TRBV3-1/TRBV3-2	TRBJ2-2	CASSQVTGEGTGELFF	TGTGCCAGCAGCCAAGTCACGGGGGAGGGCACCGGGGAGCTGTTTTTT
NA	NA	TRBV7-9	TRBJ2-5	CASSNKGGDQETQYF	TGTGCCAGCAGCAACAAGGGTGGGGACCAGGAGACCCAGTACTTC
NA	NA	TRBV2	TRBJ2-7	CASSDHYEQYF	TGTGCCAGCAGTGACCATTACGAGCAGTACTTC
once	NA	TRBV27	TRBJ1-2	CASKTTRARGYTF	TGTGCCAGCAAGACCACCCGGGCCCGCGGCTACACCTTC
NA	TRBD2	TRBV5-4	TRBJ2-7	CASSRPGTSANEQYF	TGTGCCAGCAGCCGCCCCGGGACTAGCGCCAACGAGCAGTACTTC
NA	NA	TRBV6-6	TRBJ1-1	CASSYSPGRDTEAFF	TGTGCCAGCAGTTACTCTCCAGGGAGGGACACTGAAGCTTTCTTT
NA	NA	TRBV27	TRBJ1-5	CASSLRSGAGDQPQHF	TGTGCCAGCAGTTTACGAAGCGGGGCGGGAGATCAGCCCCAGCATTTT
NA	NA	TRBV9	TRBJ1-4	CASSVSAATNEKLFF	TGTGCCAGCAGCGTATCGGCCGCAACTAATGAAAAACTGTTTTTT
NA	TRBD2	TRBV13	TRBJ2-7	CASSLRSGLADYYEQYF	TGTGCCAGCAGCTTAAGATCGGGACTAGCGGATTACTACGAGCAGTACTTC
NA	TRBD1	TRBV7-2	TRBJ1-1	CASSLQGASTEAFF	TGTGCCAGCAGCTTACAGGGGGCGAGCACTGAAGCTTTCTTT
NA	NA	TRBV27	TRBJ2-2	CASSHTGELFF	TGTGCCAGCAGCCACACCGGGGAGCTGTTTTTT
NA	NA	TRBV7-9	TRBJ2-2	CASSLDRDTGELFF	TGTGCCAGCAGCCTCGACCGGGACACCGGGGAGCTGTTTTTT
NA	NA	TRBV7-2	TRBJ1-4	CASSLAGGKGEKLFF	TGTGCCAGCAGCTTAGCGGGAGGGAAGGGTGAAAAACTGTTTTTT